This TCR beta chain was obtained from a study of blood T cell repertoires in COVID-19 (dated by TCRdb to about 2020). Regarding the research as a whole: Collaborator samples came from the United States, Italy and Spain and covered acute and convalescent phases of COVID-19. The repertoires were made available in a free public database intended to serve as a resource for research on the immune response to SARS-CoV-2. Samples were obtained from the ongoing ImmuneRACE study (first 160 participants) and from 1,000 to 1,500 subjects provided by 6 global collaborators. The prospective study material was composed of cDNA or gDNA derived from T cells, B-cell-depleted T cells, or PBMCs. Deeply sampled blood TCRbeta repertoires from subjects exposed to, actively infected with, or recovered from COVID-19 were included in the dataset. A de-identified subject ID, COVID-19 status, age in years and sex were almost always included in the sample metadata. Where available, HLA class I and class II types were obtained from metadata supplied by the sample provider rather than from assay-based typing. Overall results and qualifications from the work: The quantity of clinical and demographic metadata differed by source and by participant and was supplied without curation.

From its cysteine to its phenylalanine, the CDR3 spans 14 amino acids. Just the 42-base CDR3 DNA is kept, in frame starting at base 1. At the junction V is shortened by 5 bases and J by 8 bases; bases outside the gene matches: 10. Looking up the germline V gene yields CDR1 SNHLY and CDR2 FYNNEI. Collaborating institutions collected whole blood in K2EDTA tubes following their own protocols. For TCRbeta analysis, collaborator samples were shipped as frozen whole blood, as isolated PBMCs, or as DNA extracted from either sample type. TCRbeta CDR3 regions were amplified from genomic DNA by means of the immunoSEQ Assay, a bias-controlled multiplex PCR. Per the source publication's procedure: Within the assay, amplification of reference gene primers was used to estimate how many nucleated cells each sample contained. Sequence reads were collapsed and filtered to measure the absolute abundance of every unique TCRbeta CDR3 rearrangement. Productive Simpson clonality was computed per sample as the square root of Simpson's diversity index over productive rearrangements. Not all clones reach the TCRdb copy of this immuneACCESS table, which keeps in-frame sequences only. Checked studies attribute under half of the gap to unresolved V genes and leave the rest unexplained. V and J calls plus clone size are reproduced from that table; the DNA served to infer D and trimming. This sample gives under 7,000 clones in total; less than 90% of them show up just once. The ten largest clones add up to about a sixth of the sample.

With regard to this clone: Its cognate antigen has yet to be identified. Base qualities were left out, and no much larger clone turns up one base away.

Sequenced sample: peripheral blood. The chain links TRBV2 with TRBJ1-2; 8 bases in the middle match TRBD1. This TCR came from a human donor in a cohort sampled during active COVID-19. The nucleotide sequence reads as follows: TGTGCCAGCAGTTGGTTTTCAGGGGGCGAAGGCTACACCTTC. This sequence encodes CASSWFSGGEGYTF.